Listed here are 5 T cell receptor beta chains from one sample, sequenced in a study of cytomegalovirus exposure and HLA in healthy donors. The PCR ran on 60 Vbeta and 13 Jbeta primers. Profiled with immunoSEQ multiplex PCR; TCRdb holds only in-frame clones, not every one. The table lists 150,000 to 200,000 clones, around 84% of them singletons, with approximately 1.7% in the top ten. Sequencing input: PBMCs. Every receptor here comes from a woman aged 18-29 years in good health and CMV-seronegative.

This sequence joins TRBV7-2 and TRBJ2-1; D perhaps matches TRBD2 (7 bases). Germline CDR1 reads SGHTA; CDR2 reads FQGNSA. The CDR3 runs to 14 residues. Trimming shortened V by 0 bases and J by 8 bases, and 11 bases separated the two germline ends. The CDR3 sequence: CASSLAGGLDEQFF. In nucleotides, the CDR3 is TGTGCCAGCAGCTTAGCGGGGGGGCTGGATGAGCAGTTCTTC. Filled out from reference TRBV7-2 and TRBJ2-1, the complete variable domain reads GAGVSQSPSNKVTEKGKDVELRCDPISGHTALYWYRQSLGQGLEFLIYFQGNSAPDKSGLPSDRFSAERTGGSVSTLTIQRTQQEDSAVYLCASSLAGGLDEQFFGPGTRLTVL.

V is TRBV4-3 and J is TRBJ2-1, with 9 positions matching TRBD2. The CDR3 is made up of 15 amino acids. Germline CDR1 and CDR2: LGHNA and YSLEER. Trimming removed 1 base from V and 10 bases from J; junction bases left unmatched: 8. The chain's CDR3 is CASSQGWREGQEQFF. For the CDR3, the DNA is TGCGCCAGCAGCCAAGGTTGGCGGGAGGGCCAAGAGCAGTTCTTC.

V is TRBV11-3 and J is TRBJ1-5; D is ambiguous. V lost 2 bases to trimming and J lost 6 bases, with 8 bases between them. The CDR3 runs to 13 residues. Germline loops: CDR1 SGHNT, CDR2 YENEEA. In nucleotides, the CDR3 is TGTGCCAGCAGCTTAAATAGTCGTCAGCCCCAGCATTTT. Residues: CASSLNSRQPQHF.

V usage is TRBV9 and J usage is TRBJ2-3; D is possibly TRBD2 (6 bases). V lost 4 bases and J lost 3, with 18 bases in between. Germline values: CDR1 SGDLS, CDR2 YYNGEE. The CDR3 loop spans 16 amino acids. The CDR3 DNA sequence: TGTGCCAGCAGCTCCCGCCACGGAGGGAGGACAGATACGCAGTATTTT. Protein sequence: CASSSRHGGRTDTQYF. Variable domain in full (rest from reference TRBV9 and TRBJ2-3): DSGVTQTPKHLITATGQRVTLRCSPRSGDLSVYWYQQSLDQGLQFLIQYYNGEERAKGNILERFSAQQFPDLHSELNLSSLELGDSALYFCASSSRHGGRTDTQYFGPGTRLTVL.

The DNA for the CDR3 is TGCGCCAGCAGTGGGGACAGCTACGAGCAGTACTTC. The encoded protein is CASSGDSYEQYF. V is TRBV10-1 and J is TRBJ2-7, with 7 positions matching TRBD1. The CDR3 is 12 amino acids. CDR1 and CDR2 (germline): WNHNN, SYGVQD (reference sequence). The V gene end was trimmed by 4 bases and the J gene end by 3 bases; junction bases not matched to a gene: 0.